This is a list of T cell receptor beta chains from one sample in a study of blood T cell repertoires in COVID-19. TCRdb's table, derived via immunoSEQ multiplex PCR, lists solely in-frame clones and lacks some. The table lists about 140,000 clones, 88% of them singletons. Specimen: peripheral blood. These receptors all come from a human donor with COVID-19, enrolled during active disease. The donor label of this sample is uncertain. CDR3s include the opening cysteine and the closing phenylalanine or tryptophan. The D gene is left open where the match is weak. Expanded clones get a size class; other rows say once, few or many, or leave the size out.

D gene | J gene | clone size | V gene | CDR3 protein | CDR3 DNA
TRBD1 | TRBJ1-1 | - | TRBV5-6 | CASSYRGTGAEAFF | TGTGCCAGCAGCTACAGGGGCACGGGGGCTGAAGCTTTCTTT
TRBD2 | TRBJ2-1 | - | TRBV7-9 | CASSLGTSAHNEQFF | TGTGCCAGCAGCCTAGGGACTAGCGCCCACAATGAGCAGTTCTTC
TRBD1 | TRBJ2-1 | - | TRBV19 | CASSIGHRGRFNEQFF | TGTGCCAGTAGTATAGGCCACAGGGGCCGGTTCAATGAGCAGTTCTTC
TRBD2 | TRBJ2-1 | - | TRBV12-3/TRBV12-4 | CASSSGTSLFF | TGTGCCAGCAGCTCGGGGACTAGCCTGTTCTTC
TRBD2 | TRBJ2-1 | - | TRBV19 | CASSPLAGAFNEQFF | TGTGCCAGTAGTCCGCTAGCGGGAGCGTTTAATGAGCAGTTCTTC
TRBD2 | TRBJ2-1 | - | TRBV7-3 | CASSFGLAGYNEQFF | TGTGCCAGCAGCTTCGGGCTAGCGGGGTACAATGAGCAGTTCTTC
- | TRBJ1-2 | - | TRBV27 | CASSPISRQYGYTF | TGTGCCAGCAGTCCAATCAGCAGGCAGTATGGCTACACCTTC
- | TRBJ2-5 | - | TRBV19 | CASSPGHREETQYF | TGTGCCAGTAGTCCTGGACATCGGGAAGAGACCCAGTACTTC
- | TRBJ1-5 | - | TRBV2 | CASSDSQGGNQPQHF | TGTGCCAGCAGTGACTCACAGGGCGGCAATCAGCCCCAGCATTTT
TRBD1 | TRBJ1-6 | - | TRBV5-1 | CASSSMVTGDNSPLHF | TGCGCCAGCAGCTCGATGGTGACAGGGGACAATTCACCCCTCCACTTT
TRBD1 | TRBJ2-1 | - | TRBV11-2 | CASSLVTGVEFF | TGTGCCAGCAGCTTAGTAACAGGGGTTGAGTTCTTC
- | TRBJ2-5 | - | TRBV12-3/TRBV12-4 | CASSFVQDQYF | TGTGCCAGCAGTTTTGTGCAGGACCAGTACTTC
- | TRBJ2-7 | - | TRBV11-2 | CASSLDGGRLEQYF | TGTGCCAGCAGCTTAGATGGTGGGAGGCTTGAGCAGTACTTC
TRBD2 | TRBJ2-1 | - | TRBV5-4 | CASSLPSLAGGNNEQFF | TGTGCCAGCAGCTTGCCTTCCCTAGCGGGAGGGAACAATGAGCAGTTCTTC
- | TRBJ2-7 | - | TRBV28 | CASSQDSFYEQYF | TGTGCCAGCAGCCAAGACAGTTTCTACGAGCAGTACTTC
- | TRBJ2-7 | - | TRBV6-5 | CASGQGYEQYF | TGTGCCAGCGGCCAGGGCTACGAGCAGTACTTC
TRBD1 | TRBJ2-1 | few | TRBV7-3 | CASSLSGTGDYNEQFF | TGTGCCAGCAGCTTAAGCGGGACAGGGGATTACAATGAGCAGTTCTTC
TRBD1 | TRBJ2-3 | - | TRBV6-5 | CASSNPGQGVDTQYF | TGTGCCAGCAGTAACCCGGGACAGGGGGTAGATACGCAGTATTTT
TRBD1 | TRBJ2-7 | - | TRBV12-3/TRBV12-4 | CASSKDRVREQYF | TGTGCCAGCAGTAAGGACAGGGTAAGGGAGCAGTACTTC
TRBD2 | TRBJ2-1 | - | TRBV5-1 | CASSLDSGRLSSYNEQFF | TGCGCCAGCAGCTTGGATAGCGGGAGGCTGAGCTCCTACAATGAGCAGTTCTTC
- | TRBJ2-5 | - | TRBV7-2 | CASSIGPGQETQYF | TGTGCCAGCAGCATTGGGCCAGGCCAAGAGACCCAGTACTTC
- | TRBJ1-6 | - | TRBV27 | CASSFFQGRDIGNSPLHF | TGTGCCAGCAGTTTTTTTCAGGGTCGTGATATTGGTAATTCACCCCTCCACTTT
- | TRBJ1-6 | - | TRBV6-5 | CASSYLQGVRSPLHF | TGTGCCAGCAGTTACCTCCAAGGAGTAAGGTCACCCCTCCACTTT
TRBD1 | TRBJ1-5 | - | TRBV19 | CASSIHTGTGDQPQHF | TGTGCCAGTAGTATCCATACCGGGACAGGGGATCAGCCCCAGCATTTT
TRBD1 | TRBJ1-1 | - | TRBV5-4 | CASSFDRGAEAFF | TGTGCCAGCAGTTTCGACAGGGGGGCCGAAGCTTTCTTT
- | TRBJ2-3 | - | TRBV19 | CASSPSGESTDTQYF | TGTGCCAGTAGCCCCAGCGGTGAGAGCACAGATACGCAGTATTTT
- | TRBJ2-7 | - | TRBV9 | CASSVAGDPAYEQYF | TGTGCCAGCAGCGTAGCAGGGGATCCGGCCTACGAGCAGTACTTC
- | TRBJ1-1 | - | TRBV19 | CASRWQGGTEAFF | TGTGCCAGTAGATGGCAGGGAGGCACTGAAGCTTTCTTT